Below, one TCR beta chain is given with its context. Its antigen is not identified. PCR primers comprised 60 Vbeta and 13 Jbeta primers. Original methodology: An analysis that came later counted roughly 87 million unique TCR beta chains, 10 million to 12 million shared. Some clones are missing from TCRdb's copy, which holds only in-frame ones; the method was immunoSEQ multiplex PCR. Clonal size and the V and J genes are those of that table, whereas D and trimming came from the DNA. This sample has some 170,000 clones, with 55% to 75% found just once. The data derive from a study of cytomegalovirus exposure and HLA in healthy donors. Overall study findings and caveats: Immune exposure information available was restricted to CMV serostatus. Generally TCR sequences proved uncommon, though certain public TCRs appeared in numerous donors.

V lost 6 bases and J lost 3, with 8 bases in between. CDR1 LNHDA and CDR2 SQIVND come from the germline V gene (reference sequence). There are 13 residues in the CDR3. The chain combines TRBV19 with TRBJ1-4; D might be TRBD1 (5 bases). This TCR was recovered from a human donor in good health. Sequencing was performed on PBMCs. As DNA, the CDR3 is TGTGCCAGTAGCCGGGGGGCTAATGAAAAACTGTTTTTT. It translates to CASSRGANEKLFF. The complete variable domain, with remaining parts taken from reference TRBV19 and TRBJ1-4, reads DGGITQSPKYLFRKEGQNVTLSCEQNLNHDAMYWYRQDPGQGLRLIYYSQIVNDFQKGDIAEGYSVSREKKESFPLTVTSAQKNPTAFYLCASSRGANEKLFFGSGTQLSVL.